The clone carrying this T cell receptor (beta chain) was counted many times. Exclusions: uncontrolled infection, other autoimmune disease, pregnancy, lactation. V lost 3 bases to trimming and J lost 3 bases; unmatched junction nucleotides: 4. This CDR3 contains 14 residues. Germline V gene lookup returns CDR1 GTSNPN and CDR2 SVGIG (reference sequence). These data belong to a study of T cells in Graves' hyperthyroidism and ophthalmopathy. RNA transcripts gave rise to amplified TCR beta CDR3 regions. TCR CDR3 regions were first amplified by RT-PCR with HTBI primers. TCRdb processed the multiplex PCR reads anew with MiXCR; each CDR3 protein has one entry. The table records 450,000 to 650,000 distinct CDR3 sequences, less than 25% of them present only once.

The clonotype was recovered from a man aged 18 to 29 with Graves' hyperthyroidism. Sample: blood. The V and J genes are TRBV30 and TRBJ1-3; 8 bases match TRBD1. This CDR3 is CAWRSGTGGNTIYF. CDR3 nucleotides: TGTGCCTGGAGATCCGGGACAGGTGGAAACACCATATATTTT.